These 17 T cell receptor beta chains were sequenced from one sample in a study of identical twins. A single record per CDR3 protein comes from TCRdb applying MiXCR to the 5' RACE reads. In the table there are 550,000 to 800,000 distinct CDR3 sequences, under 8.5% of which are singletons. These data were likewise used in another study, on yellow fever vaccine responses in identical twins.

The material sequenced was PBMCs. These receptors were obtained from a woman under 30 in good health.

This clonotype was recorded at least ten times. This CDR3 is CASSQGQGTANSPLHF. CDR3 nucleotides: TGTGCCAGCAGCCAAGGTCAGGGGACAGCGAATTCACCCCTCCACTTT. The chain combines TRBV3-1 with TRBJ1-6; 7 nucleotides align to TRBD1. Germline CDR1 LGHDT, CDR2 YNNKEL (reference sequence). V shed 1 base and J 7 bases; nucleotides not matched to a gene: 7. This CDR3 comprises 16 residues.

V and J are TRBV5-1 and TRBJ2-7; maybe TRBD1 (6 bases). Germline CDR1 is SGHRS and CDR2 is YFSETQ. This CDR3 is built from 14 residues. V lost 4 bases to trimming and J lost 5 bases, with 16 bases between them. The CDR3 coding sequence is TGCGCCAGCAGCGCTGACAGTGGGGGCGACGAGCAGTACGTC. Protein product: CASSADSGGDEQYV.

The rearrangement links TRBV7-9 to TRBJ1-4; no reliable D call. V was trimmed by 2 bases and J by 4 bases, leaving 8 bases between them. CDR3 length: 14 residues. Germline CDR1 and CDR2: SEHNR and FQNEAQ (reference sequence). CDR3 DNA: TGTGCCAGCAGCTTAAGCAGCCTTAATGAAAAACTGTTTTTT. This translates into CASSLSSLNEKLFF.

This chain joins TRBV10-3 and TRBJ2-5; TRBD1 agrees at 9 bases. Germline CDR1 and CDR2: ENHRY and SYGVKD. With V trimmed by 0 bases and J by 5 bases, 4 bases remained unmatched. This CDR3 region has 15 residues. The CDR3 DNA reads as TGTGCCATCAGTGAGTCTCGGGACAGGGCGGAGACCCAGTACTTC. It specifies CAISESRDRAETQYF.

This clonotype was seen repeatedly, ten times or more. The gene calls are TRBV20-1 and TRBJ2-6, with D unresolved. The V gene lost 4 bases and the J gene lost 1 base, with 20 bases spanning the gap. The CDR3 runs to 18 residues. In germline, CDR1 is DFQATT, CDR2 SNEGSKA (reference sequence). CDR3 region: CSANPRGPSQSGANVLTF. The CDR3 DNA follows: TGCAGTGCTAACCCCCGCGGACCCTCCCAATCTGGGGCCAACGTCCTGACTTTC.

In this sample, this clonotype turned up many times. This chain joins TRBV2 and TRBJ2-5; no clear D. The V end lost 7 bases, the J end lost 2 bases, and 17 bases lay between the germline ends. The CDR3 totals 15 residues. The germline gives CDR1 SNHLY, CDR2 FYNNEI. CDR3 coding DNA: TGTGCCAGCAAGGGTCAAAGACCACCACAAGAGACCCAGTACTTC. This sequence encodes CASKGQRPPQETQYF. The complete variable domain, with remaining parts taken from reference TRBV2 and TRBJ2-5, reads EPEVTQTPSHQVTQMGQEVILRCVPISNHLYFYWYRQILGQKVEFLVSFYNNEISEKSEIFDDQFSVERPDGSNFTLKIRSTKLEDSAMYFCASKGQRPPQETQYFGPGTRLLVL.

This clonotype was found a few times. V usage is TRBV7-8 and J usage is TRBJ2-2; D could derive from TRBD1 or TRBD2 (6 bases each). V lost 2 bases and J lost 5, with 15 bases in between. CDR3 size: 16 residues. Germline assignment: CDR1 SGHVS and CDR2 FQNEAQ. CDR3 residues: CASSLFGGLGTGELFF. CDR3 DNA sequence: TGTGCCAGCAGCTTATTCGGGGGCTTGGGAACCGGGGAGCTGTTTTTT.

This clonotype came up a few times. The genes are TRBV18 and TRBJ2-7, with 10 bases that match TRBD1. V was pared by 4 bases and J by 6 bases, with 0 bases of the junction left unmatched. Germline V lookup: CDR1 KGHSH, CDR2 LQKENI. This CDR3 has 12 amino acids. The CDR3 nucleotides are TGTGCCAGCTCACGGGACAGGGGCGAGCAGTACTTC. This sequence encodes CASSRDRGEQYF.

This clonotype was seen more than once but under ten times. For the CDR3, the DNA is TGTGCCACCGGGACCGGGGGGGTAGGTCAGCCCCAGCATTTT. As protein: CATGTGGVGQPQHF. The rearrangement links TRBV24-1 to TRBJ1-5, with TRBD1 as a possible D gene (5 bases). The V end lost 9 bases, the J end lost 6 bases, and 17 bases lay between the germline ends. The CDR3 consists of 14 residues. Per the germline V gene, CDR1 is KGHDR and CDR2 is SFDVKD.

This clonotype was observed a few times. The gene calls are TRBV10-3 and TRBJ1-2; tentatively, D is TRBD1 (6 bases). There are 14 residues in the CDR3. Germline CDR1 is ENHRY and CDR2 is SYGVKD. Trimming took 2 bases from V and 3 from J, leaving 10 bases between them. Here the CDR3 reads CAISERGADYGYTF. CDR3 coding DNA: TGTGCCATCAGTGAGAGGGGGGCGGACTATGGCTACACCTTC.

V gene TRBV28 combines with J gene TRBJ2-1, with D perhaps matching TRBD2 (6 bases). CDR3 length equals 11 residues. Germline V lookup: CDR1 MDHEN, CDR2 SYDVKM. Trimming cost V 6 bases and J 10 bases, with 10 bases left between them. The CDR3 sequence is CASRGEEEQFF. CDR3 DNA: TGTGCCAGCAGAGGGGAGGAAGAGCAGTTCTTC.

This clonotype was picked up many times. V usage is TRBV6-2 or TRBV6-3 and J usage is TRBJ2-1; no clear D. Per germline, CDR1 MNHEY and CDR2 SVGEGT. The germline V and J ends were trimmed by 8 bases and 0 bases, with 14 bases remaining between them. The CDR3 spans 15 residues. CDR3 residues: CASFFRMSSYNEQFF. The CDR3 DNA is TGTGCCAGCTTTTTCCGGATGAGCTCCTACAATGAGCAGTTCTTC.

This clonotype turned up a few times. The V and J genes are TRBV12-3 or TRBV12-4 and TRBJ2-7; 8 positions agree with TRBD2. The CDR3 loop spans 15 amino acids. Germline trimming cut 7 bases from V and 0 bases from J; bases unmatched to any gene: 8. The chain's CDR3 is CASTPTSGISYEQYF. The CDR3 DNA sequence: TGTGCCAGCACCCCTACTAGCGGTATCTCCTACGAGCAGTACTTC.

The J gene is TRBJ1-4, the V gene TRBV29-1; 7 positions match TRBD1. From germline, CDR1 is SQVTM and CDR2 ANQGSEA. The CDR3 has 12 amino acids. The trim removed 5 bases at V and 8 bases at J, leaving 5 bases unmatched. The DNA for the CDR3 is TGCAGCGTTCGACAGGGAGGGGAAAAACTGTTTTTT. This sequence encodes CSVRQGGEKLFF.

The rearrangement joins TRBV10-3 to TRBJ2-4; the D is unclear. Trimming pared 4 bases from V and 0 bases from J, leaving 7 bases between. Germline CDR1 reads ENHRY; CDR2 reads SYGVKD. The CDR3 loop spans 14 amino acids. In nucleotides, the CDR3 is TGTGCCATCAGTGCGGCTGAAGCCAAAAACATTCAGTACTTC. Its translation: CAISAAEAKNIQYF.

The chain combines TRBV28 with TRBJ2-3; TRBD2 matches at 7 bases. The germline V gene has CDR1 MDHEN and CDR2 SYDVKM. V was pared by 3 bases and J by 4 bases, with 4 bases of the junction left unmatched. The CDR3 consists of 14 residues. DNA of the CDR3: TGTGCCAGCAGTTTCGTGGGAGGGGCAGATACGCAGTATTTT. As protein: CASSFVGGADTQYF.

This clonotype showed up many times. This chain links TRBV28 with TRBJ2-3; tentatively, D is TRBD2 (6 bases). CDR3 size: 18 residues. Trimming removed 5 bases from V and 0 bases from J, with 21 bases in between. The germline CDR1 and CDR2 sequences are MDHEN and SYDVKM. The CDR3 spells CASSPQRATRQSTDTQYF. The CDR3 DNA is TGTGCCAGCAGTCCCCAGCGGGCCACACGGCAAAGCACAGATACGCAGTATTTT.